The source of this T cell receptor (beta chain) is a study of blood T cell repertoires in COVID-19. Study-level information: Sites across the United States, Italy and Spain contributed samples from acute and convalescent COVID-19. Nucleic acid was either cDNA or gDNA, and it came from T cells, B-cell-depleted T cells, or PBMCs.

Original methodology: For nucleated cells, counts were estimated from reference gene primer amplification. Assay: immunoSEQ multiplex PCR; the TCRdb copy retains only in-frame clones and omits some. D and trimming were read from the DNA, whereas the V and J calls and clone size are those reported in that table. Here the sample spans some 140,000 clones, almost 85% being singletons. Germline V gene lookup returns CDR1 MNHEY and CDR2 SMNVEV (reference sequence). The CDR3 is 15 residues long. V was trimmed by 1 base and J by 4 bases, leaving 8 bases between them. The TCR originated in a man aged 55 to 70 with acute or convalescent COVID-19. The chain recombines TRBV27 with TRBJ1-6, with D possibly matching TRBD1 (5 bases). The sequenced sample consisted of peripheral blood. CDR3 DNA: TGTGCCAGCAGTTTATTTCCAGGGTATAATTCACCCCTCCACTTT. Translated: CASSLFPGYNSPLHF.